This T cell receptor (beta chain) originates from a study of blood T cell repertoires in COVID-19. Looking at the study overall: COVID-19 samples, acute and convalescent, were from the United States, Italy and Spain. Sources were T cells, B-cell-depleted T cells, or PBMCs; the material itself was cDNA or gDNA.

Original methodology: Reference gene primer amplification yielded estimated nucleated cell counts. Sequenced by immunoSEQ multiplex PCR; TCRdb stores in-frame clones only, minus some. The V and J calls and clone size are taken from that table; D and trimming were inferred from the DNA. The sample lists 100,000 to 150,000 clones, 70% to 80% occurring once. The source of this sequence is a man in his forties or fifties with active or convalescent COVID-19. Sequenced input: peripheral blood.

The CDR3 bases are TGTGCCACCCAGGGGGCGGGGGCCCAGTTCAATTTCTATGGCTACACCTTC. Translating gives CATQGAGAQFNFYGYTF. This chain uses TRBV19 with TRBJ1-2, with TRBD1 identical over 8 bases. J lost 4 bases, V lost 10 bases, and 20 bases had no gene match. Germline CDR1 reads LNHDA; CDR2 reads SQIVND (reference sequence). The CDR3 consists of 17 residues.